This TCR beta chain appears in the sequencing data of a study of lymphopenia after photon versus proton radiotherapy. General observations from the study: After lymphocyte nadir, photon-treated repertoires showed oligoclonal expansion, especially CD8+ Temra. Larger post-nadir TCR diversity loss correlated inversely with survival in deceased patients.

The data were produced by immunoSEQ multiplex PCR, yet TCRdb's version contains in-frame clones alone and is incomplete. The sample holds approximately 80,000 clones, around 88% seen once. CDR1 is SGHNT, CDR2 YENEEA, per germline. The CDR3 is 11 amino acids. The V end lost 8 bases, the J end lost 9 bases, and 13 bases lay between the germline ends. On this clone: No antigen is known for it.

This chain uses TRBV11-3 with TRBJ1-1, with D possibly matching TRBD1 (5 bases). The receptor was isolated from a man between 60 and 75 years old with pancreatic cancer. The sequenced sample was peripheral blood, obtained from a patient treated with proton-based radiotherapy. The CDR3 reads CASVIRGKAFF. The CDR3 DNA sequence: TGTGCCAGCGTTATAAGGGGTAAAGCTTTCTTT.